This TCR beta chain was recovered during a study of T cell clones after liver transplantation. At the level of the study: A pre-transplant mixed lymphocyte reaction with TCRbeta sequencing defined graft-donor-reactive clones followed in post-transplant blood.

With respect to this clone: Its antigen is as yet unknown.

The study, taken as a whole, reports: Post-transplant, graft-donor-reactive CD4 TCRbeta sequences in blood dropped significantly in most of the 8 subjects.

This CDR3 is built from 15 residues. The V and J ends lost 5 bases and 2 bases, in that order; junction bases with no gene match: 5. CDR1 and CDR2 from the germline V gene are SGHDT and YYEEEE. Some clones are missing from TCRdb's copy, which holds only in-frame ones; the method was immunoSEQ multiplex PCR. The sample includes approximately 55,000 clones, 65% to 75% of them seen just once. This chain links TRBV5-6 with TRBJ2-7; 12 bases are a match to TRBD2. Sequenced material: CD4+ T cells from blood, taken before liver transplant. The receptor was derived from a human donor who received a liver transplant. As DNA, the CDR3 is TGTGCCAGCAGTCAACTAGCGGGGGGTACCTACGAGCAGTACTTC. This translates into CASSQLAGGTYEQYF.